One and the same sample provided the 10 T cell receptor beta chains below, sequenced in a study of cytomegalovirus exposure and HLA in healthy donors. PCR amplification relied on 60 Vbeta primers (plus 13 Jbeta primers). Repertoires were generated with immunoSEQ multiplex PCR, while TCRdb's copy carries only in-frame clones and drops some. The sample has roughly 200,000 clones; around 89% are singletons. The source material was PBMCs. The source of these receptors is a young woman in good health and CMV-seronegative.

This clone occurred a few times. This CDR3 reads CASSLQGIIGTEAFF. The CDR3 coding sequence is TGTGCCAGCAGTCTACAGGGTATCATAGGAACTGAAGCTTTCTTT. This sequence joins TRBV27 and TRBJ1-1, with D possibly TRBD1 on 6 matching bases. The V end lost 5 bases, the J end lost 5 bases, and 18 bases lay between the germline ends. CDR3 length: 15 amino acids. Germline V lookup: CDR1 MNHEY, CDR2 SMNVEV (reference sequence).

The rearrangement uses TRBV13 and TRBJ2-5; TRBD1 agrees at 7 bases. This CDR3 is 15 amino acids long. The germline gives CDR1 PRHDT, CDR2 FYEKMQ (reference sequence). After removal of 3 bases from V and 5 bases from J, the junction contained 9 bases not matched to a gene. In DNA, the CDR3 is TGTGCCAGCAGCTTTGACAGGGTCGGGCGGGAGACCCAGTACTTC. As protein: CASSFDRVGRETQYF.

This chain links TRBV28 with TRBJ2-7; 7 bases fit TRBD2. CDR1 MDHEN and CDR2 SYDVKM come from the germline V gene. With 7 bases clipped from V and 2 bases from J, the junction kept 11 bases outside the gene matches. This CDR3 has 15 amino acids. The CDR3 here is CASKAQVGGPYEQYF. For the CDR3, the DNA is TGTGCCAGCAAAGCCCAGGTGGGAGGGCCCTACGAGCAGTACTTC.

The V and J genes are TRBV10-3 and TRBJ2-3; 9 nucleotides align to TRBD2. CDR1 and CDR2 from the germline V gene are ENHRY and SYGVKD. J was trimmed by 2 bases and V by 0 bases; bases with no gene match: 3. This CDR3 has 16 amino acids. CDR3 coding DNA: TGTGCCATCAGTGAGTCGGGCGGGAGGGACACAGATACGCAGTATTTT. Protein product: CAISESGGRDTDTQYF.

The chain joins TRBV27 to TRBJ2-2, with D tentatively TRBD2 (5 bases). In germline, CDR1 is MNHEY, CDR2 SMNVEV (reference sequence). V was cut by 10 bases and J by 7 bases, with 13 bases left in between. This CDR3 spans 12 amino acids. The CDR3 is CATRVLNGELFF. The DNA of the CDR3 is TGTGCCACGCGGGTCCTTAACGGGGAGCTGTTTTTT.

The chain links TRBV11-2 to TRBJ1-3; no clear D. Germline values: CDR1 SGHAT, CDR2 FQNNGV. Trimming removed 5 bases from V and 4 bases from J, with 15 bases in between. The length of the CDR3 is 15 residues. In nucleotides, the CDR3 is TGTGCCAGCAGCCACACCTTAGCCCCAGGAAACACCATATATTTT. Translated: CASSHTLAPGNTIYF.

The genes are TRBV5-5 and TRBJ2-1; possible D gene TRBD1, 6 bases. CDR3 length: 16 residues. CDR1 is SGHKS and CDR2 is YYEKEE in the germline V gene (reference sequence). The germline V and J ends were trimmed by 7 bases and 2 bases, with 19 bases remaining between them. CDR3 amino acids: CASEQGVSLAYNEQFF. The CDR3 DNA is TGTGCCAGCGAACAGGGCGTTAGTCTAGCCTACAATGAGCAGTTCTTC.

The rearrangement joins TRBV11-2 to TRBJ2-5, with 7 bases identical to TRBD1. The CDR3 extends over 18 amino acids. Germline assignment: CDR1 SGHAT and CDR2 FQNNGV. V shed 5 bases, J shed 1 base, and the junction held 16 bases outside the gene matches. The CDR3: CASSPSGVGTVFQETQYF. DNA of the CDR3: TGTGCCAGCAGCCCGAGTGGTGTGGGGACAGTCTTCCAAGAGACCCAGTACTTC.

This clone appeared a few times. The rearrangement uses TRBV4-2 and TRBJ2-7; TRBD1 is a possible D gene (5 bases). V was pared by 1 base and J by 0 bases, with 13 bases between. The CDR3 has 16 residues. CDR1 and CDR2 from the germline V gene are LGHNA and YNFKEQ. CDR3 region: CASSQASGLSSYEQYF. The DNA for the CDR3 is TGTGCCAGCAGCCAAGCTTCAGGGCTAAGCTCCTACGAGCAGTACTTC.

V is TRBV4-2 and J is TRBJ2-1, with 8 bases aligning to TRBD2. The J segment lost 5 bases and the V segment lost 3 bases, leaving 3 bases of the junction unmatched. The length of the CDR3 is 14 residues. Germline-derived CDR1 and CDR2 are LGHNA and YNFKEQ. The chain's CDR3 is CASSHRLANNEQFF. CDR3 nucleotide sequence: TGTGCCAGCAGCCACCGACTAGCGAACAATGAGCAGTTCTTC.